Included here is one T cell receptor (beta chain) sequence, with context. Its antigen is unidentified. TCRdb keeps only in-frame clones here, not all; method: immunoSEQ multiplex PCR. The sample consists of under 85,000 clones, roughly nine tenths of them appearing once. The sample comes from a study of T cell responses to AZD1222 COVID-19 vaccine. About the research overall: Pooling of second doses given at about 4 or about 12 weeks was done.

V shed 6 bases and J shed 3 bases, with 17 bases lying between them. The CDR3 is 15 amino acids. Germline CDR1 and CDR2: LNHDA and SQIVND (reference sequence). Findings of the study overall: Baseline seropositives among AZD1222 recipients totaled only five or six. CD4 TCRs covered the whole spike, strongest at regions 160-218 and 743-854. Mostly white British, mostly female donors; authors suggested clonal diversity may be underestimated.

The sample consisted of peripheral blood, taken on day 0 of AZD1222 vaccination. The chain links TRBV19 to TRBJ1-1; a weak D match, TRBD1 (6 bases). The TCR originated in an adult in good health. In DNA form, the CDR3 reads TGTGCCAGTAGCTCCCAGGGAGGGGGATACACTGAAGCTTTCTTT. As protein: CASSSQGGGYTEAFF.